This record concerns one T cell receptor beta chain sequence. A read error may produce the germline difference seen at one junction end. Prior to thyroid surgery, none of the patients had received any treatment. The data belong to a study of metastatic and nonmetastatic thyroid tumors. The CDR3 has 17 amino acids. Germline values: CDR1 MNHEY, CDR2 SVGAGI. TCRdb re-called the PCR reads through MiXCR. The sample contains roughly 20,000 clones, about 16% of which appear only once. The rearrangement links TRBV6-5 to TRBJ2-3; TRBD1 or TRBD2 may be the D gene (6 bases each). Source material: tumor tissue. The receptor comes from a female donor with papillary thyroid cancer or a benign thyroid nodule (not recorded which). Some clones in this sample may be carry-over from other donors' samples. CDR3: CASIYSRGPSSTDTQCF. In DNA form, the CDR3 reads TGTGCCAGCATTTATTCCCGGGGGCCGAGTAGCACAGATACGCAGTGTTTT.